A selection of T cell receptor beta chains follows, all from one sample in a study of spatial heterogeneity in lung cancer. TCRdb re-called the 5' RACE reads through MiXCR, storing one row per CDR3 protein. The data hold 110,000 or so distinct CDR3 sequences, with 9.5% to 14% observed a single time. The sequencing used PBMCs, collected at follow-up. The receptors derive from a female donor with early-stage non-small cell lung cancer. Each CDR3 is given with its conserved first and last residue. A D gene is named only where the DNA matches it firmly. Size tells how often a clone was seen (once, few, many) or the class of an expanded clone, and some rows leave it out.

length: 12
J: TRBJ2-5
size: few
V: TRBV18
D: -
CDR3: CASSPGAETQYF
DNA: TGTGCCAGCTCACCAGGGGCAGAGACCCAGTACTTC

length: 12
J: TRBJ1-1
size: many
V: TRBV20-1
D: -
CDR3: CSAPRGPTEAFF
DNA: TGCAGTGCTCCCCGAGGGCCCACTGAAGCTTTCTTT

length: 15
J: TRBJ2-2
size: -
V: TRBV4-1
D: TRBD2
CDR3: CASSHLAEGTGELFF
DNA: TGCGCCAGCAGCCATCTAGCGGAGGGTACCGGGGAGCTGTTTTTT

length: 13
J: TRBJ1-1
size: few
V: TRBV20-1
D: -
CDR3: CSATSPPNTEAFF
DNA: TGCAGTGCTACCTCTCCTCCTAACACTGAAGCTTTCTTT

length: 16
J: TRBJ2-2
size: -
V: TRBV7-8
D: -
CDR3: CASSFREQANTGELFF
DNA: TGTGCCAGCAGCTTTAGGGAACAGGCGAACACCGGGGAGCTGTTTTTT

length: 15
J: TRBJ2-1
size: many
V: TRBV7-9
D: TRBD2
CDR3: CASSLILAGGNEQFF
DNA: TGTGCCAGCAGCTTAATTTTGGCGGGAGGCAATGAGCAGTTCTTC

length: 13
J: TRBJ2-5
size: -
V: TRBV20-1
D: -
CDR3: CSARDLGAATQYF
DNA: TGCAGTGCTAGAGATTTGGGAGCGGCGACCCAGTACTTC

length: 15
J: TRBJ2-5
size: -
V: TRBV28
D: -
CDR3: CASSPWDSTLGAQYF
DNA: TGTGCCAGCAGTCCATGGGACTCAACCCTAGGGGCCCAGTACTTC

length: 14
J: TRBJ2-5
size: few
V: TRBV6-2/TRBV6-3
D: -
CDR3: CASNSRGAQETQYF
DNA: TGTGCCAGCAACAGCAGGGGTGCCCAAGAGACCCAGTACTTC

length: 13
J: TRBJ2-1
size: -
V: TRBV7-3
D: -
CDR3: CASSLTNINEQFF
DNA: TGTGCCAGCAGCTTGACTAATATTAATGAGCAGTTCTTC